A selection of T cell receptor beta chains follows, all from one sample in a study of blood T cell repertoires in COVID-19. Profiling relied on immunoSEQ multiplex PCR, and the TCRdb table lists in-frame clones only, not all of them. The repertoire consists of some 390,000 clones, with over 85% occurring once and the leading ten covering about 1.7%. The specimen sequenced was PBMCs or T cells enriched from blood (not recorded which). The receptors come from a woman aged 25 to 39 who had recovered from COVID-19. Each CDR3 is given with its conserved first and last residue. The D gene is left open where the match is weak. Size is stated for part of the rows, as once, few or many counts, or as a class when the clone is expanded.

DNA: TGTGCCAGCAGTTTAAGAAGAGGAGAGACCCAGTACTTC
CDR3: CASSLRRGETQYF
size: NA
D: NA
J: TRBJ2-5
V: TRBV12-3/TRBV12-4

DNA: TGTGCCAGCAGCTTACGGACAGGGGGAATGGCCGGGGAGCTGTTTTTT
CDR3: CASSLRTGGMAGELFF
size: NA
D: TRBD1
J: TRBJ2-2
V: TRBV7-8

DNA: TGTGCCAGCAGTTACTCGCAGGGGGCGGGCACTGAAGCTTTCTTT
CDR3: CASSYSQGAGTEAFF
size: NA
D: TRBD1
J: TRBJ1-1
V: TRBV6-6

DNA: TGTGCCAGCAGTTCCCCTAGCGGTAGATACACAGATACGCAGTATTTT
CDR3: CASSSPSGRYTDTQYF
size: NA
D: TRBD2
J: TRBJ2-3
V: TRBV28

DNA: TGTGCCATCAGTGATGGGTTAGCGGGAGGGATCTCTGGGGCCAACGTCCTGACTTTC
CDR3: CAISDGLAGGISGANVLTF
size: NA
D: TRBD2
J: TRBJ2-6
V: TRBV10-3

DNA: TGTGCCAGTAGTATCCGCCAGGGCCTCGGCACAGATACGCAGTATTTT
CDR3: CASSIRQGLGTDTQYF
size: NA
D: NA
J: TRBJ2-3
V: TRBV19

DNA: TGTGCCTGGAGTGTAGTTGGCAGGGACAACTATAATTCACCCCTCCACTTT
CDR3: CAWSVVGRDNYNSPLHF
size: NA
D: NA
J: TRBJ1-6
V: TRBV30

DNA: TGTGCCAGCAGCTTAACTAGAGTCTACGAGCAGTACTTC
CDR3: CASSLTRVYEQYF
size: NA
D: NA
J: TRBJ2-7
V: TRBV7-2

DNA: TGCAGCGTCACCGTGACTAGAGGCACAGATACGCAGTATTTT
CDR3: CSVTVTRGTDTQYF
size: NA
D: NA
J: TRBJ2-3
V: TRBV29-1

DNA: TGTGCCAGCAGCCGAGGGACTGGCTCCTACGAGCAGTACTTC
CDR3: CASSRGTGSYEQYF
size: NA
D: NA
J: TRBJ2-7
V: TRBV7-8

DNA: TGCAGCGTTGAAAACGCTGACAGTAACTATGGCTACACCTTC
CDR3: CSVENADSNYGYTF
size: NA
D: NA
J: TRBJ1-2
V: TRBV29-1

DNA: TGCAGCGTTACACTAGCGGGACGGGGGCAAAACATTCAGTACTTC
CDR3: CSVTLAGRGQNIQYF
size: NA
D: TRBD2
J: TRBJ2-4
V: TRBV29-1

DNA: TGTGCCAGCAGTGGATGGACAGGGCGGAATCAGCCCCAGCATTTT
CDR3: CASSGWTGRNQPQHF
size: NA
D: TRBD1
J: TRBJ1-5
V: TRBV27

DNA: TGTGCCAGCAGCCCTAGCGGGGGGCCACAAGAGACCCAGTACTTC
CDR3: CASSPSGGPQETQYF
size: NA
D: TRBD2
J: TRBJ2-5
V: TRBV7-8

DNA: TGCGCCAGCAGCTTGGACCCGGGTTTGGTCACTGAAGCTTTCTTT
CDR3: CASSLDPGLVTEAFF
size: NA
D: NA
J: TRBJ1-1
V: TRBV5-1

DNA: TGTGCCAGCAGCGCGGGGGCTATGAACACTGAAGCTTTCTTT
CDR3: CASSAGAMNTEAFF
size: NA
D: NA
J: TRBJ1-1
V: TRBV7-3

DNA: TGTGCCAGCCGACAGGCGTTCTCTGGAAACACCATATATTTT
CDR3: CASRQAFSGNTIYF
size: NA
D: NA
J: TRBJ1-3
V: TRBV6-5

DNA: TGTGCCAGCACCCCAGGGGACACAGATACGCAGTATTTT
CDR3: CASTPGDTDTQYF
size: NA
D: NA
J: TRBJ2-3
V: TRBV2

DNA: TGTGCCAGCAGCGTTAGCGGGGGGCCCTACGAGCAGTACTTC
CDR3: CASSVSGGPYEQYF
size: NA
D: TRBD2
J: TRBJ2-7
V: TRBV7-2

DNA: TGTGCCAGCAGTTTATACATACGAGAGCAGTTCTTC
CDR3: CASSLYIREQFF
size: NA
D: NA
J: TRBJ2-1
V: TRBV12-3/TRBV12-4

DNA: TGTGCCAGCAGTGAATTTGGCGGGAGGTCTAATGAGCAGTTCTTC
CDR3: CASSEFGGRSNEQFF
size: NA
D: TRBD2
J: TRBJ2-1
V: TRBV2

DNA: TGTGCCAGCAGCTTGGCCTCTTGGGGACAGGGGATCTCCTACGAGCAGTACTTC
CDR3: CASSLASWGQGISYEQYF
size: NA
D: TRBD1
J: TRBJ2-7
V: TRBV5-6

DNA: TGTGCCAGCAGCCCCCGACAAAAGACCTTCTATGGCTACACCTTC
CDR3: CASSPRQKTFYGYTF
size: NA
D: NA
J: TRBJ1-2
V: TRBV7-3

DNA: TGTGCCAGCAGCAAAGCGGGAGGGGCCAAAAACATTCAGTACTTC
CDR3: CASSKAGGAKNIQYF
size: NA
D: NA
J: TRBJ2-4
V: TRBV21-1

DNA: TGCGCCAGCAGCCCTCCATTAGGCGGTTACAATGAGCAGTTCTTC
CDR3: CASSPPLGGYNEQFF
size: NA
D: NA
J: TRBJ2-1
V: TRBV5-1

DNA: TGTGCCAGCAGTTACTCGCGTGCGGGGTTTGGGCAGCCCCAGCATTTT
CDR3: CASSYSRAGFGQPQHF
size: NA
D: NA
J: TRBJ1-5
V: TRBV6-2/TRBV6-3

DNA: TGTGCCAGCAGTTTGTATAGTCTCACTGAAGCTTTCTTT
CDR3: CASSLYSLTEAFF
size: NA
D: NA
J: TRBJ1-1
V: TRBV12-3/TRBV12-4

DNA: TGCGCCAGCAGCTTGGAGGGGGTAAGGGGCTACACCTTC
CDR3: CASSLEGVRGYTF
size: NA
D: NA
J: TRBJ1-2
V: TRBV5-1

DNA: TGTGCCAGCAGCTATGGACTGCGGGACGAGCAGTACTTC
CDR3: CASSYGLRDEQYF
size: once
D: NA
J: TRBJ2-7
V: TRBV11-2

DNA: TGTGCCAGCTCACCAATGACAGGGGAAAGGCAGCCCCAGCATTTT
CDR3: CASSPMTGERQPQHF
size: NA
D: TRBD1
J: TRBJ1-5
V: TRBV18

DNA: TGCGCCAGCAGTGGCCCACAGAGCCAGTGGGGCTACACCTTC
CDR3: CASSGPQSQWGYTF
size: NA
D: NA
J: TRBJ1-2
V: TRBV10-2

DNA: TGTGCCAGCAGCTTCAGAACAACTAATGAAAAACTGTTTTTT
CDR3: CASSFRTTNEKLFF
size: NA
D: NA
J: TRBJ1-4
V: TRBV5-6

DNA: TGTGCCAGCAGCGCGCCAGGGACATCCACTGAAGCTTTCTTT
CDR3: CASSAPGTSTEAFF
size: NA
D: NA
J: TRBJ1-1
V: TRBV7-9

DNA: TGTGCCAGCAGTGCCACAGCGGGGATTTTCCCCTACGAGCAGTACTTC
CDR3: CASSATAGIFPYEQYF
size: NA
D: TRBD2
J: TRBJ2-7
V: TRBV6-1

DNA: TGTGCCAGCAGCTCCGGACAGGGAAACACCGGGGAGCTGTTTTTT
CDR3: CASSSGQGNTGELFF
size: NA
D: TRBD1
J: TRBJ2-2
V: TRBV11-2

DNA: TGTGCCAGCAGCCAAGGCGGAGGGACTAGCACAGTCTACGAGCAGTACTTC
CDR3: CASSQGGGTSTVYEQYF
size: once
D: TRBD2
J: TRBJ2-7
V: TRBV4-2

DNA: TGTGCCAGTAGTACCTCAGGGACAGGTTATGGCTACACCTTC
CDR3: CASSTSGTGYGYTF
size: once
D: TRBD1
J: TRBJ1-2
V: TRBV19

DNA: TGTGCCAGCACCCCGGAGGCCACAGATACGCAGTATTTT
CDR3: CASTPEATDTQYF
size: NA
D: NA
J: TRBJ2-3
V: TRBV7-8

DNA: TGTGCCAGCAGATTTAGCGGTAGCTCCTACGAGCAGTACTTC
CDR3: CASRFSGSSYEQYF
size: NA
D: NA
J: TRBJ2-7
V: TRBV27

DNA: TGTGCTAGTGGAGGTTCCGAGACAGGGGTCGAGACCCAGTACTTC
CDR3: CASGGSETGVETQYF
size: many
D: TRBD1
J: TRBJ2-5
V: TRBV12-5

DNA: TGTGCCAGCAGCCCGAGTCGGGTGGACGAGCAGTACTTC
CDR3: CASSPSRVDEQYF
size: NA
D: NA
J: TRBJ2-7
V: TRBV9

DNA: TGCGCCAGCAGCTTAAACCCTTCAGCGGGGCTCCAAGAGACCCAGTACTTC
CDR3: CASSLNPSAGLQETQYF
size: NA
D: TRBD2
J: TRBJ2-5
V: TRBV5-1

DNA: TGTGCTAGCAGCTTAATCAGGGGAGGGGAGACCCAGTACTTC
CDR3: CASSLIRGGETQYF
size: NA
D: NA
J: TRBJ2-5
V: TRBV7-7

DNA: TGTGCCAGCAACCCCAGGGTGGGGAATGAAAAACTGTTTTTT
CDR3: CASNPRVGNEKLFF
size: NA
D: NA
J: TRBJ1-4
V: TRBV7-8

DNA: TGTGCCAGCAGCCCCTCCCAGGTTAGGCGCGAGCAGTACTTC
CDR3: CASSPSQVRREQYF
size: NA
D: NA
J: TRBJ2-7
V: TRBV7-2

DNA: TGTGCCAGCAGTTACATGGGGAGTACTAGTTCGGATTCACCCCTCCACTTT
CDR3: CASSYMGSTSSDSPLHF
size: NA
D: NA
J: TRBJ1-6
V: TRBV6-2/TRBV6-3

DNA: TGTGCCAGTAGTACAGGGGCGAGGAGTAGTCAGCCCCAGCATTTT
CDR3: CASSTGARSSQPQHF
size: NA
D: NA
J: TRBJ1-5
V: TRBV19